This T cell receptor (beta chain) was captured in a study of T cell responses to AZD1222 COVID-19 vaccine. Study background: Pooled samples include second doses given at about 4 or 12 weeks. Study conclusions and caveats: A reported finding is that nearly half of spike-specific TCRs target unmutated variant regions. Donors, mostly white British, included more females; clonal diversity was possibly underestimated. The study identified only 6 or 7 AZD1222 recipients as seropositive at baseline.

Some clones are missing from TCRdb's copy, which holds only in-frame ones; the method was immunoSEQ multiplex PCR. The sample lists about 140,000 clones, 89% occurring once. As regards this clone: What it recognizes is unknown.

The CDR3 extends over 14 amino acids. V lost 6 bases to trimming and J lost 4 bases; unmatched junction nucleotides: 5. CDR1 and CDR2 from the germline V gene are MRHNA and SNTAGT. This sequence joins TRBV6-4 and TRBJ2-3; the match to TRBD2 covers 9 bases. This clonotype was obtained from an adult in good health. The sample was peripheral blood, taken on day 0 of AZD1222 vaccination. CDR3 loop: CASRAGGPPDTQYF. In nucleotides, the CDR3 is TGTGCCAGCAGGGCGGGAGGGCCCCCAGATACGCAGTATTTT.